This T cell receptor (beta chain) came from a study of control samples from healthy donors and cancer patients. The CDR3 sequence is 16 residues long. Germline CDR1 reads SGHTA; CDR2 reads FQGNSA. The V end lost 3 bases, the J end lost 0 bases, and 12 bases lay between the germline ends. Only in-frame clones appear in the TCRdb table, and some are missing; sequencing was by immunoSEQ multiplex PCR. The sample holds roughly 450,000 clones, over 75% seen once. The chain is built from TRBV7-2 and TRBJ2-1; D gene unclear. The material sequenced was PBMCs. The clonotype was recovered from a middle-aged man with head and neck cancer. In nucleotides, the CDR3 is TGTGCCAGCAGCTTTGAAACTCACATCTCCTACAATGAGCAGTTCTTC. This codes for CASSFETHISYNEQFF.